The sample holds a few counts of the clone carrying this T cell receptor beta chain. One junction end disagrees with the germline gene, perhaps due to a read error. This CDR3 has 8 amino acids. Germline V gene data show CDR1 as SGHTA and CDR2 as FQGNSA. This record belongs to a study of T cells in Graves' hyperthyroidism and ophthalmopathy. Regions amplified from RNA transcripts were the TCR beta CDR3 regions. First-round RT-PCR with HTBI primers amplified the TCR CDR3 region. MiXCR, applied by TCRdb to the multiplex PCR reads, yields one record per CDR3 protein. The data hold 500,000 to 600,000 distinct CDR3 sequences, with around 43% observed a single time.

The chain links TRBV7-2 to TRBJ2-5, with no clear D. Sequencing input: peripheral blood or thyroid tissue (not recorded which). This sequence originates from an adult woman with Graves' disease, either hyperthyroidism or ophthalmopathy (not recorded which). CDR3 residues: CASSLDTF. In DNA, the CDR3 is TGTGCCAGCAGTCTAGACACCTTC. The full variable domain, its missing parts supplied by reference TRBV7-2 and TRBJ2-5, is GAGVSQSPSNKVTEKGKDVELRCDPISGHTALYWYRQSLGQGLEFLIYFQGNSAPDKSGLPSDRFSAERTGGSVSTLTIQRTQQEDSAVYLCASSLDTFGPGTRLLVL.